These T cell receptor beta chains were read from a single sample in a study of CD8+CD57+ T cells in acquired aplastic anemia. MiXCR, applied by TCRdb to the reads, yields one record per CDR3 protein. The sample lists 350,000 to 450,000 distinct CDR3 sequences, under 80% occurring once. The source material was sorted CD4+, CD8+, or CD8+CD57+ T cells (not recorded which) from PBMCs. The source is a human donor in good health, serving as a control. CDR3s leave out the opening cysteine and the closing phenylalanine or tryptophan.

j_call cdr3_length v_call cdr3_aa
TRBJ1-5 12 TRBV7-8 ASSVGQGTQPHH
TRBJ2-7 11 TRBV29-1 SVASAFAYEQY
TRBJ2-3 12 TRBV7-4 ASSGAQGGDTQY
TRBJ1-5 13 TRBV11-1 ASSLTGGAHQPQH
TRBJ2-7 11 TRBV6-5 ASSYVGDHEQY
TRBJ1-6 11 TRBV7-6 ASSLASGSPLH
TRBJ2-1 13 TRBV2 ASSGLAGGPEEQF
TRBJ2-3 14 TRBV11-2 ASSSEGVGRIDTQY
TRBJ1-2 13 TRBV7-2 ASSLREGQRYEQT
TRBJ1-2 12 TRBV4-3 ASSQGTDNYGYT
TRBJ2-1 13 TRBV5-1 ASSSRTESYNEQF